This TCR beta chain emerged from a study of patients and donors after allogeneic stem cell transplantation (TCRdb year 2020). For this clonotype: Its specific antigen is unknown. Nothing much larger sits one base from this clone, and base qualities are not available.

The method behind the library was RT-PCR. The instrument was a NextSeq 550. TCRdb redid the processing of the public reads, applying fastp at Q25 and MiXCR, and retained in-frame beta chains. All rows with the same CDR3 protein become a single entry with the most common DNA and genes. Across this sample there are 800,000 to 1,000,000 distinct CDR3 sequences, with roughly 18% seen only once. The ten largest clones capture 5% to 6.5% of the sample. For CDR1 and CDR2, the germline V gene lists SGHTA and FQGTGA. Trimmed from V: 5 bases; trimmed from J: 6 bases; junction bases lacking a gene match: 7. The CDR3 has 14 amino acids, counting the end cysteine and phenylalanine. Only the CDR3 part of the read is kept: 42 bases, read in frame from the first base.

The sample comprised blood, either unsorted or a sorted T cell fraction (not recorded which). This sequence originates from a human donor who was either an allogeneic HSCT recipient or a stem cell or donor lymphocyte infusion donor (not recorded which). It is not recorded whose cells these are; they may come from a transplant donor. The chain was built from TRBV7-3 and TRBJ2-1, and TRBD1 matches 7 of the central bases. The nucleotides read TGTGCCAGCAGCCCCGGACAGGTCTTCAATGAGCAGTTCTTC. This gives the protein CASSPGQVFNEQFF. Full variable domain (CDR3 extended with the reference TRBV7-3 and TRBJ2-1 proteins): GAGVSQTPSNKVTEKGKYVELRCDPISGHTALYWYRQSLGQGPEFLIYFQGTGAADDSGLPNDRFFAVRPEGSVSTLKIQRTERGDSAVYLCASSPGQVFNEQFFGPGTRLTVL.